This T cell receptor beta chain was identified in a study of vaccination and CD4 T cells after COVID-19. Study context: A positive SARS-CoV-2 nasal swab PCR result was recorded for each convalescent patient; about 9 were mild and one severe. Controls used CEFX viral epitopes (positive), HIV-1 Nef peptides (negative), or no peptide. General study results and limits: Vaccine-specific clones in convalescent patients were spike mono-reactive in 304 of 307 cases.

Details on this clonotype: Its antigen is not known.

The Oncomine TCR Beta short-read assay generated sequence data from the DNA of cultured CD4+ T cells. Genomic DNA was extracted from cultured CD4+ T cells. Each CDR3 protein gets one entry after TCRdb re-called the PCR reads with MiXCR. The sample records about 11,000 distinct CDR3 sequences, about half being singletons. Regarding treatment: roughly 10-day PBMC culture with coronavirus spike peptide pools or control peptides (ViraFEST assay). V lost 0 bases and J 2 bases, leaving 11 bases between the germline ends. Germline V CDR1 and CDR2: MGHRA, YSYEKL. The CDR3 is 16 amino acids. Sequenced material: CD4+ T cells from blood, cultured in vitro. The receptor was isolated from a human donor who had recovered from COVID-19. This chain connects TRBV4-1 to TRBJ1-3; D remains ambiguous. DNA for the CDR3: TGCGCCAGCAGCCAAGATTTGCGTAGTACTGGAAACACCATATATTTT. It codes for CASSQDLRSTGNTIYF.